This T cell receptor (beta chain) was profiled in a study of T cell responses to AZD1222 COVID-19 vaccine. Study-wide points: Every sample of the repertoires postdated the peak T cell response. Just a handful of AZD1222 recipients tested seropositive at baseline. White British ancestry dominated among donors, who included more females, and clonal diversity was possibly underestimated. Unmutated variant regions are reportedly targeted by nearly half of spike-specific TCRs.

Trimming stripped 3 bases from V and 7 bases from J, with 13 bases between. Germline lookup yields CDR1 MRHNA and CDR2 SNTAGT. This CDR3 is built from 15 residues. This clone was recorded a few times. The antigen remains undetermined. The data were produced by immunoSEQ multiplex PCR, yet TCRdb's version contains in-frame clones alone and is incomplete. The sample has tens of thousands of clones, around nine tenths seen once; the top ten hold 4% to 6%. This TCR was sampled from an adult in good health. Sequences were derived from peripheral blood, sampled on day 0 of MenACWY control vaccination. V usage is TRBV6-4 and J usage is TRBJ1-6; the D gene is possibly TRBD1 (6 bases). Here the CDR3 reads CASSEVGGANSPLHF. Written as DNA, the CDR3 is TGTGCCAGCAGTGAGGTTGGGGGCGCAAATTCACCCCTCCACTTT.